A single TCR beta chain is shown here with its context. No cognate antigen has been identified for it. Nothing much larger sits one base from this clone, and base qualities are not available. This sample's time point label indicates: week 35, safety follow-up. Every vaccine dose consisted of 300 ug of a 20-mer mutant IDH1 peptide in Montanide, administered subcutaneously together with topical imiquimod. Patients received eight vaccinations in weeks 1, 3, 5, 7, 11, 15, 19 and 23, corresponding to visits V03 through V10. Donors had newly diagnosed WHO grade 3 or 4 IDH1-mutant astrocytomas with loss of nuclear ATRX. The samples were drawn from NOA16, a multicentre, single-arm, open-label phase I trial in Germany that tested a mutant IDH1 peptide vaccine in humans for the first time. Genomic DNA for TCRB sequencing was extracted from EDTA blood using the DNeasy Blood and Tissue Kit. The germline V gene (reference sequence) supplies CDR1 LNHDA and CDR2 SQIVND. The CDR3 runs 12 residues from the cysteine to the phenylalanine. Only CDR3 DNA is held: 36 bases, read in frame from base 1. V sheds 0 bases and J sheds 10 bases, leaving 7 bases between their ends.

Libraries were prepared through the immunoSEQ multiplex PCR assay. Rearranged TCR beta chain sequences were amplified using the hsTCRB Kit according to the manufacturer's protocol. TCRB libraries were sequenced on an Illumina MiSeq. Processing in the source paper ran as follows. The kit vendor's proprietary platform handled demultiplexing, trimming and gene mapping. TCRdb stores this immuneACCESS table with in-frame sequences only. Part of the clones is absent; in the studies checked, under half of the shortfall reflects unresolved V genes, and no reason is known for the rest. V and J calls and clone size follow that table, whereas D and trimming were derived from the DNA. This sample lists tens of thousands of clones; about 86% were detected once. Clones ranked in the top ten supply 1.5% to 2% of the sample. This specimen comes from a study of a mutant IDH1 vaccine in newly diagnosed glioma (dated by TCRdb to about 2021). Study-level background: Vaccination was initiated 4-6 weeks after radiotherapy alone, or concurrently with temozolomide cycles in the chemotherapy-containing groups. Of the 32 patients who were treated, approximately 60% were male and about 40% were female, and the mean age was roughly 40 years. Before enrollment, most patients had been given radiochemotherapy with temozolomide as standard therapy, while the rest had received either radiotherapy alone or temozolomide alone. The week-35 safety follow-up was designated visit V12, and the week-47 end of study was designated visit V13. Peripheral blood was collected at six visits: V03 (baseline), V05, V07, V10, V12 and V13. For exploratory analyses, longitudinal TCRB deep sequencing was carried out in about two dozen treated patients wherever samples were available.

What the work shows at the level of the full study, not this receptor alone: Changes in the top peripheral T cell clonotypes picked up by TCRB sequencing did not appear to be linked to pseudoprogression. Immune responses induced by the vaccine were seen in around 93% of patients across multiple MHC alleles. Availability determined which PBMC samples were chosen for TCRB deep sequencing. The authors stated that sample limitations prevented analyses of patient blood samples from being reproduced.

The rearranged segments are TRBV19 and TRBJ2-1, with the D gene not confidently named. The source is a man aged 35-49 years with glioma. The specimen was PBMCs, collected from a glioma patient whose treatment included an IDH1 peptide vaccine. The bases are TGTGCCAGTAGTATAGATCCAACGGAGCAGTTCTTC. Its coded protein is CASSIDPTEQFF.